The 22 T cell receptor beta chains below come from one sample, sequenced in a study of monozygotic twins with inflammatory bowel disease. TCRdb re-called the 5' RACE reads, yielding one record per CDR3 amino acid sequence without DNA. Its table records approximately 420,000 distinct CDR3 sequences. Sequenced input: blood. These receptors originate from a human donor with ulcerative colitis or Crohn's disease, or a healthy co-twin of an affected twin (not recorded which).

The V call is TRBV2, the J call TRBJ2-1; as DNA is missing, the TRBD1 call by TCRdb cannot be tested. This CDR3 comprises 14 residues. In germline, CDR1 is SNHLY, CDR2 FYNNEI. Here the CDR3 reads CASSEAGGLMEQFF.

V and J are TRBV5-6 and TRBJ1-1. Germline CDR1 SGHDT, CDR2 YYEEEE. The CDR3 consists of 16 residues. The CDR3 protein is CASSLLNSRINTEAFF. The whole variable domain, filled in from reference TRBV5-6 and TRBJ1-1, reads DAGVTQSPTHLIKTRGQQVTLRCSPKSGHDTVSWYQQALGQGPQFIFQYYEEEERQRGNFPDRFSGHQFPNYSSELNVNALLLGDSALYLCASSLLNSRINTEAFFGQGTRLTVV.

The chain links TRBV29-1 to TRBJ1-2. From germline, CDR1 is SQVTM and CDR2 ANQGSEA. This CDR3 spans 14 amino acids. The CDR3 reads CSANPGSLNYGYTF.

The genes are TRBV6-5 and TRBJ2-1; TCRdb proposes TRBD2, but this gene call is untestable without DNA. The CDR3 spans 17 residues. CDR1 is MNHEY and CDR2 is SVGAGI in the germline V gene. The CDR3 sequence is CASSYEIVAGGQREQFF.

The CDR3 reads CASSPNGPGVRNQPQHF. The chain is built from TRBV5-1 and TRBJ1-5; the TCRdb D gene call, TRBD1, has no DNA to confirm it. The CDR3 is 17 amino acids. Per germline, CDR1 SGHRS and CDR2 YFSETQ.

The rearrangement uses TRBV10-3 and TRBJ1-1; TCRdb selects TRBD1, and the lack of DNA leaves this call unchecked. The CDR3 spans 13 residues. Germline CDR1 reads ENHRY; CDR2 reads SYGVKD. The CDR3 loop is CAITPGQNTEAFF.

V usage is TRBV7-2 and J usage is TRBJ2-1; TCRdb outputs TRBD2, but without DNA this stays unchecked. The germline CDR1 and CDR2 sequences are SGHTA and FQGNSA. The length of the CDR3 is 16 residues. This CDR3 is CASSWAGAVLGNEQFF.

This chain joins TRBV10-3 and TRBJ2-7; the TCRdb D gene call, TRBD1, has no DNA to confirm it. The CDR3 is made up of 12 amino acids. Germline-derived CDR1 and CDR2 are ENHRY and SYGVKD. This CDR3 is CAMMGPSYEQYF.

The V and J genes are TRBV7-6 and TRBJ2-7. The germline gives CDR1 SGHVS, CDR2 FNYEAQ. The CDR3 runs to 15 residues. The CDR3 protein is CASSLEASGSYEQYF.

The chain is built from TRBV5-8 and TRBJ2-1. CDR1 is SGHTS, CDR2 YDEGEE, per germline. CDR3 length equals 15 residues. This CDR3 reads CASSFVVLLNNEQFF.

V is TRBV3-1 and J is TRBJ1-2; TCRdb indicates TRBD1, and absent DNA this call remains unverified. Germline-derived CDR1 and CDR2 are LGHDT and YNNKEL (reference sequence). This CDR3 comprises 16 residues. The CDR3 spells CASSQFRGGDRLGYTF.

V and J are TRBV6-1 and TRBJ1-6; TCRdb's assignment of TRBD1 cannot be checked, as there is no DNA. The CDR3 sequence is 15 residues long. CDR1 is MNHNS, CDR2 SASEGT, per germline. The CDR3: CASSAGTGGNSPLHF.

The J gene is TRBJ2-7, the V gene TRBV7-9. Germline V gene lookup returns CDR1 SEHNR and CDR2 FQNEAQ (reference sequence). This CDR3 region has 13 residues. CDR3 amino acids: CASSSLDGYEQYF. Looking up the rest from reference TRBV7-9 and TRBJ2-7 gives the full variable domain: DTGVSQNPRHKITKRGQNVTFRCDPISEHNRLYWYRQTLGQGPEFLTYFQNEAQLEKSRLLSDRFSAERPKGSFSTLEIQRTEQGDSAMYLCASSSLDGYEQYFGPGTRLTVT.

This chain links TRBV29-1 with TRBJ2-3. Germline CDR1 reads SQVTM; CDR2 reads ANQGSEA. The CDR3 contains 12 residues. The CDR3 loop is CSGSGGTDTQYF.

V and J are TRBV19 and TRBJ2-3; TCRdb indicates TRBD2, and absent DNA this call remains unverified. CDR1 is LNHDA and CDR2 is SQIVND in the germline V gene (reference sequence). The CDR3 is 18 residues long. This CDR3 reads CASRPTSGGARRTDTQYF.

V and J are TRBV2 and TRBJ2-5. Germline CDR1 is SNHLY and CDR2 is FYNNEI. The CDR3 length is 15 residues. The CDR3 sequence is CASKLSVGSGETQYF. Combining the CDR3 with reference TRBV2 and TRBJ2-5 gives the whole variable domain EPEVTQTPSHQVTQMGQEVILRCVPISNHLYFYWYRQILGQKVEFLVSFYNNEISEKSEIFDDQFSVERPDGSNFTLKIRSTKLEDSAMYFCASKLSVGSGETQYFGPGTRLLVL.

The chain combines TRBV4-3 with TRBJ1-2; TCRdb selects TRBD1, and the lack of DNA leaves this call unchecked. Per germline, CDR1 LGHNA and CDR2 YSLEER. The CDR3 has 16 residues. CDR3 sequence: CASSQAVGQPNYGYTF.

The genes are TRBV7-2 and TRBJ2-2; the D call of TRBD1 rests on TCRdb alone, since no DNA is present to check it. CDR1 is SGHTA and CDR2 is FQGNSA in the germline V gene. CDR3 length: 16 amino acids. CDR3: CASSLGPGTYTGELFF.

V and J are TRBV20-1 and TRBJ2-1; absent DNA, TCRdb's TRBD1 call cannot be checked. CDR1 and CDR2 from the germline V gene are DFQATT and SNEGSKA (reference sequence). This CDR3 has 15 residues. The CDR3: CSAGGGGSSYNEQFF.

The chain recombines TRBV24-1 with TRBJ2-1; without DNA, the TCRdb call of TRBD1 cannot be checked. Germline assignment: CDR1 KGHDR and CDR2 SFDVKD. The CDR3 has 14 residues. CDR3 sequence reads: CATKGTGQNNEQFF.

This sequence joins TRBV20-1 and TRBJ2-4; as DNA is missing, the TRBD2 call by TCRdb cannot be tested. The CDR3 extends over 16 amino acids. Looked up from germline, CDR1 is DFQATT and CDR2 is SNEGSKA (reference sequence). The CDR3 is CSARMVAGGLKNIQYF.

The V call is TRBV3-1, the J call TRBJ1-3. CDR1 is LGHDT and CDR2 is YNNKEL in the germline V gene (reference sequence). CDR3 length equals 14 residues. CDR3 sequence: CASRELVPGNTIYF. Drawing the rest from reference TRBV3-1 and TRBJ1-3, the complete variable domain is DTAVSQTPKYLVTQMGNDKSIKCEQNLGHDTMYWYKQDSKKFLKIMFSYNNKELIINETVPNRFSPKSPDKAHLNLHINSLELGDSAVYFCASRELVPGNTIYFGEGSWLTVV.